Following are 10 T cell receptor beta chains from one sample sequenced in a study of T cell responses to AZD1222 COVID-19 vaccine. Measured with immunoSEQ multiplex PCR; TCRdb has only the in-frame clones, and not every one. This table holds about 140,000 clones, 90% to 95% found once. This material consisted of peripheral blood, taken on day 0 of AZD1222 vaccination. Receptors originate from an adult in good health.

The rearrangement links TRBV6-4 to TRBJ1-2, with a possible D match to TRBD1 (6 bases). This CDR3 contains 15 residues. In germline, CDR1 is MRHNA, CDR2 SNTAGT. The V and J ends lost 6 bases and 0 bases respectively, with 14 bases between them. Here the CDR3 DNA reads TGTGCCAGCAGCCGAGAGCAGGGGCCTAACTATGGCTACACCTTC. Amino acids: CASSREQGPNYGYTF.

The chain couples TRBV28 to TRBJ1-1; the D gene is possibly TRBD1 (6 bases). This CDR3 has 13 amino acids. Germline V gene sequence: CDR1 MDHEN, CDR2 SYDVKM. Deletions cut 8 bases from V and 0 bases from J, with 10 bases between. CDR3 protein: CASLGQMNTEAFF. The CDR3 DNA sequence: TGTGCCAGCCTCGGACAGATGAACACTGAAGCTTTCTTT.

The chain employs TRBV11-2 and TRBJ2-7, with 9 bases aligning to TRBD1. Germline lookup yields CDR1 SGHAT and CDR2 FQNNGV. The CDR3 is 14 amino acids. After removal of 3 bases from V and 3 bases from J, the junction contained 3 bases not matched to a gene. The CDR3 DNA reads as TGTGCCAGCAGCTTTGGGACAGGGAACTACGAGCAGTACTTC. Translated, it gives CASSFGTGNYEQYF.

The rearrangement links TRBV20-1 to TRBJ1-2, with D unresolved. Germline-derived CDR1 and CDR2 are DFQATT and SNEGSKA (reference sequence). The germline V and J ends were trimmed by 2 bases and 10 bases, with 8 bases remaining between them. The CDR3 is 10 residues long. CDR3 region: CSARNGYYTF. CDR3 DNA: TGCAGTGCTAGAAACGGCTACTACACCTTC.

The J gene is TRBJ2-1, the V gene TRBV12-5; D may be TRBD2 (6 bases). Trimming took off 5 bases at V and 9 bases at J, with 14 bases between the two ends. The CDR3 sequence is 13 residues long. The germline V gene encodes CDR1 LGHNT and CDR2 FRNRAP. CDR3 nucleotide sequence: TGTGCTAGTGGTATTAGTGGGGGAGGTGAGCAGTTCTTC. Its translation is CASGISGGGEQFF.

The V and J genes are TRBV12-3 or TRBV12-4 and TRBJ1-6; D gene unclear. The germline V and J ends were trimmed by 6 bases and 10 bases, with 10 bases remaining between them. The CDR3 is made up of 12 amino acids. As DNA, the CDR3 is TGTGCCAGCAGCTCTACGGACTCACCCCTCCACTTT. Amino acids: CASSSTDSPLHF.

The CDR3 loop is CASSLVGTGISGELFF. The CDR3 coding sequence is TGTGCCAGCAGCTTAGTCGGGACAGGGATATCCGGGGAGCTGTTTTTT. This chain joins TRBV7-2 and TRBJ2-2; 9 bases line up with TRBD1. The CDR3 is 16 residues long. The J segment lost 6 bases and the V segment lost 1 base, leaving 6 bases of the junction unmatched. Germline values: CDR1 SGHTA, CDR2 FQGNSA.

V is TRBV6-6 and J is TRBJ2-3, with 7 bases matching TRBD2. Germline V gene sequence: CDR1 MNHNY, CDR2 SVGAGI (reference sequence). The trim removed 0 bases at V and 2 bases at J, leaving 5 bases unmatched. The CDR3 contains 16 residues. CDR3 in DNA: TGTGCCAGCAGTTACTCGGGAGGGGCCCACACAGATACGCAGTATTTT. As protein: CASSYSGGAHTDTQYF.

This clone was counted a single time. V and J are TRBV7-8 and TRBJ2-1; 10 bases are a match to TRBD2. This CDR3 comprises 20 residues. V was pared by 7 bases and J by 9 bases, with 27 bases of the junction left unmatched. The germline gives CDR1 SGHVS, CDR2 FQNEAQ. Here the CDR3 reads CASTERRRGPPSGSQGEQFF. CDR3 bases: TGTGCCAGCACTGAGAGGAGACGGGGCCCCCCTAGCGGGAGTCAGGGTGAGCAGTTCTTC.

A single count supports this clone. The chain is built from TRBV10-2 and TRBJ2-1; 8 bases match TRBD2. V was pared by 3 bases and J by 2 bases, with 3 bases of the junction left unmatched. Germline assignment: CDR1 WSHSY and CDR2 SAAADI. There are 15 residues in the CDR3. The CDR3 here is CASSDPREAYNEQFF. CDR3 bases: TGCGCCAGCAGTGACCCGCGGGAGGCCTACAATGAGCAGTTCTTC.